Sequencing of this T cell receptor (beta chain) was carried out in a study of cytomegalovirus exposure and HLA in healthy donors (dated by TCRdb to the late 2010s). As for the study more broadly: An earlier analysis of approximately 640 of the donors reported roughly 300 Gb of sequence data and 120 million or so unique TCR beta sequences from approximately 180 million T cells. HLA typing included class I and class II loci at four-digit resolution. High-throughput TCR immunosequencing, statistical association of individual TCRs with disease status, and machine learning were combined to predict cytomegalovirus infection status. A later analysis re-examined previously published TCR beta repertoires from about 670 donors and added high-resolution HLA genotyping to investigate patterns of TCR occurrence. An earlier analysis of several hundred of the donors applied high-throughput TCR beta sequencing to assess whether each TCR beta V gene segment acted as functional or pseudogenic. An early release covering roughly 600 HLA-typed donors comprised 250 to 350 gigabases of sequencing data and tens of millions of unique TCR sequences. Along with the approximately 670-subject first cohort, a separate validation cohort of approximately 110 different subjects was used. Of the 300 to 450 genotyped donors, about 84% fell in the genetic ancestry cluster associated with self-reported Caucasian donors. Because of strong linkage in the cohort, four to six DR-DQ haplotypes were treated as single units for association and clustering. The number of typed donors differed by locus: 629-630 for A, B, C, DRB1 and DQB1; 522 for DQA1; some 610 for DPA1; and some 470 for DPB1. Every repertoire in the discovery cohort had been generated on one and the same sequencing platform. Donor age, sex, ethnicity and CMV serostatus were collected together with the repertoire data. The study was designed to test whether signatures of past pathogen exposure could be identified by cataloging public T cell receptors. A later genetic analysis took genome-wide SNP genotypes for about 55% of the roughly 670 donors and used that subset as a discovery cohort. The T cell repertoires of 666 subjects were profiled by immunosequencing and related to cytomegalovirus serostatus. Rather than using new phenotypic data, the later analysis identified candidate immune exposures from TCR beta sequences and from how often those sequences occurred across donors. Among a few hundred genotyped donors of the cohort, an average of roughly 240,000 unique TCR beta nucleotide sequences were sequenced per donor, roughly 20% of them non-productive.

Findings and caveats that apply to the study as a whole: This cohort had only TCR beta chains sequenced, and the lack of alpha or paired-chain data limited which features could be detected. V-gene and J-gene trimming of TCR beta chains was associated with a missense DCLRE1C variant in a later genetic analysis, and the association was replicated in an independent cohort. Because HLA typing was missing for some donors at each locus, association tests included only the typed subset. The presence/absence analyses assumed that sequencing depth was roughly uniform across donors, and that assumption may not be true. According to a later genetic analysis, donors in an Asian-associated ancestry cluster had fewer N-insertions in productive TCRs than the approximately 670-donor mean. A cluster of highly shared sequence variants was judged likely to be a technical artifact of the sequencing pipeline. A few of the identified cytomegalovirus-associated TCR beta chains were confirmed in vitro to be specific for cytomegalovirus antigens. A further reported finding was that TCR beta sequences accurately predicted the HLA-A and HLA-B alleles for most subjects in the first cohort. At a false discovery rate of 0.05, a later analysis linked fewer than 20,000 TCR beta sequences to specific HLA alleles. According to a later analysis, TCR association rates differed among HLA loci, with DRB1 alleles showing the most associated TCRs and HLA-C alleles showing the fewest. Seventeen rarely observed V segments, including chromosome 9 orphons, were excluded from the earlier analysis of 550 to 700 of the donors because counts were too low. The classifier was reported to diagnose cytomegalovirus status with high specificity and sensitivity in both the original and validation cohorts. A later analysis found that most CMV-associated TCR beta chains appeared HLA-restricted, with HLA associations seemingly driven largely by CMV exposure. The study listed 150 to 200 TCR beta chains as associated with cytomegalovirus. Several of the top co-occurrence clusters appeared to be linked to parvovirus B19, influenza, CMV and Epstein-Barr virus, according to a later analysis. Linkage disequilibrium might explain the correlated functional status among segregating V segments, but an unknown experimental factor could not be ruled out. Because the 87-base-pair reads could not distinguish some IMGT-functional V segments, including TRBV6-2 and TRBV6-3, those segments were excluded. Most TCR sequences were observed very rarely across donors, whereas some public TCRs were present in many individuals. For the cohort, immune exposure information was limited to CMV serostatus. The authors suggested that the approach could potentially be generalized to other disease states and immunological phenotypes. A later analysis found that HLA-associated TCR beta chains were more clonally expanded and had lower generation probabilities than equally common non-associated chains. When HLA alleles, especially DR and DQ, strongly co-occurred, attributing TCR associations to individual alleles was difficult. Broadly in line with IMGT annotations, most TCR beta V segments showed up in productive rearrangements about 87% or about 30% of the time in an earlier analysis of roughly 590 of the donors.

Measured from the cysteine to the phenylalanine, the CDR3 is 14 residues long. The CDR3 DNA has 42 bases and is translated from base 1. Via the germline V gene, CDR1 is SGHDT and CDR2 YYEEEE. Unmatched junction bases come to 8, with V trimmed by 3 bases and J by 8 bases. As regards this clone: What antigen it recognizes has not been identified. The input lacks base qualities; no much larger clone sits a single base away.

The cohort comprised 550 to 700 healthy bone marrow donors. All cohort members were sampled while nominally healthy, although unrecorded immune exposures were likely present. The donor tested CMV seronegative and was one of the 352 seronegative cohort members. A peripheral blood sample was provided by each donor, and peripheral blood mononuclear cells were used for TCR beta sequencing. The Qiagen DNeasy Blood Extraction Kit was used to extract genomic DNA from the blood cell samples. The method was the immunoSEQ multiplex PCR assay. For the multiplex PCR, a mixture combining 60 forward primers for TCR Vbeta segments and 13 reverse primers for TCR Jbeta segments was used. The CDR3 region of rearranged TCR beta genes was amplified from genomic DNA with a multiplex PCR assay. The Illumina HiSeq System was used to sequence the amplified TCR beta libraries as 87-base-pair reads. On the study's bioinformatics: A later analysis counted tens of millions of unique TCR beta chains across the roughly 700 repertoires, and roughly 9.9 million of these chains were shared by at least two donors. Raw reads were error-corrected and collapsed into unique sequences by a nearest-neighbor algorithm in which closely related sequences were merged to remove PCR and sequencing errors. Alignment of CDR3 sequences to IMGT reference sequences was used to assign V, D and J gene segments. Each retained sequence needed at least a six-nucleotide match to both a V gene segment and a J gene segment. A rearrangement was called productive if the CDR3 had no stop codons and remained in frame with V and J, and every other rearrangement was called non-productive. CDR3 was defined by IMGT convention, running from the second conserved V-encoded cysteine to the conserved J-encoded phenylalanine. The earlier analysis of about 610 of the donors excluded sequences that lacked an unambiguous match to a single V gene segment. In an earlier analysis of some 590 of the donors, a V segment was called functional when productive rearrangements were above 56.7%, and segregating when the standard deviation between donors exceeded 5%. A statistical classification framework was built for diagnosing cytomegalovirus status from the catalog of TCR beta chain sequences. In a later analysis, V and J genes were assigned by comparing TCR nucleotide sequences against IMGT/GENE-DB human TR gene sequences. A later analysis assigned CDR3 sequences and most-parsimonious VDJ recombination scenarios with the TCRdist pipeline. A later analysis defined each TCR beta chain by its CDR3 amino acid sequence plus V-gene family, and excluded reads lacking a unique V-gene family. In a later analysis, 450 to 600 highly shared, low-generation-probability nucleotide sequences were removed to address suspected cross-contamination and a sequencing artifact. For each public chain, a later analysis derived a clonal expansion index from normalized ranks of inferred template counts within each repertoire. In a later analysis, generation probabilities were computed with a VDJ recombination model fitted to out-of-frame rearrangements, and the resulting probabilities were checked against IGoR. In a later analysis, hypergeometric tests were used to score TCR-TCR, TCR-HLA and TCR-CMV co-occurrence, with a repertoire-size bias correction applied to TCR pairs. In a later analysis, false discovery rates were estimated by permuting HLA or CMV assignments 20 times. In a later analysis, co-occurring TCRs were grouped using DBSCAN, and TCRdist sequence similarity was added for clustering within HLA-allele-positive subsets. Repertoires with fewer than 30,000 or more than 120,000 public chains, plus five repertoires with anomalous nucleotide sharing, were excluded from co-occurrence clustering. Held by TCRdb, this immuneACCESS table contains in-frame sequences only and omits some clones. Under half of the omission traces to an unresolved V gene where checked; the cause of the rest is unknown. V and J calls and clone size are those listed in that table; D and trimming were worked out from the DNA. Present in this sample are around 150,000 clones, about 64% of which were seen just once. The ten largest clonotypes hold less than 1.5% of the sample.

The clonotype comes from a man aged 45-65 years in good health and CMV-seronegative. Here the chain combines TRBV5-6 and TRBJ2-3, with 8 bases matching TRBD1. Sequencing used PBMCs. The CDR3 reads CASSWDRRSRTQYF. At the DNA level, the sequence is TGTGCCAGCAGCTGGGACAGGCGGAGTCGTACGCAGTATTTT.